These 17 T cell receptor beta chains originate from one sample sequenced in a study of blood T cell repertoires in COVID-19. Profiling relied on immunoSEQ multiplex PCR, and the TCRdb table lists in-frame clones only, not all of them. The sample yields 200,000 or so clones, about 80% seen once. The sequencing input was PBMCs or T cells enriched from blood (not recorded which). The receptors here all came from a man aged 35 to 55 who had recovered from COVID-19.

As DNA, the CDR3 is TGTGCCAGCAGCCTCGAGGGACAGGGGGGGTACGAGCAGTACTTC. It translates to CASSLEGQGGYEQYF. V is TRBV7-9 and J is TRBJ2-7; TRBD1 matches 11 bases. This CDR3 has 15 residues. The ends lost 5 bases at V and 4 bases at J; junction bases unmatched: 7. Germline CDR1 SEHNR, CDR2 FQNEAQ (reference sequence).

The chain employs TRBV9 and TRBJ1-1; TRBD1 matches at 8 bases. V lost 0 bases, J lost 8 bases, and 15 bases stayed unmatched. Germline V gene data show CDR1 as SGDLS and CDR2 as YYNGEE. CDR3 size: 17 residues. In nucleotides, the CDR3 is TGTGCCAGCAGCGTAGGGAGACAGGGGCTTCTGGTCGCCGAAGCTTTCTTT. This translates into CASSVGRQGLLVAEAFF.

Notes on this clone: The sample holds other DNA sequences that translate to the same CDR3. CDR3 amino acids: CASSQDSTSSYEQYF. In DNA form, the CDR3 reads TGCGCCAGCAGCCAGGATAGCACGAGCTCCTACGAGCAGTACTTC. V is TRBV4-3 and J is TRBJ2-7; no clear D gene. Trimming shortened V by 3 bases and J by 0 bases, and 12 bases separated the two germline ends. The germline V gene encodes CDR1 LGHNA and CDR2 YSLEER. This CDR3 spans 15 amino acids.

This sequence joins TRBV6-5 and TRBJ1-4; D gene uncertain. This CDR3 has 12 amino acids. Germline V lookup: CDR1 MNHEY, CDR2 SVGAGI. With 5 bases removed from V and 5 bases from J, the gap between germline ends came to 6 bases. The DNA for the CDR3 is TGTGCCAGCAGTCACATGAATGAAAAACTGTTTTTT. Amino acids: CASSHMNEKLFF.

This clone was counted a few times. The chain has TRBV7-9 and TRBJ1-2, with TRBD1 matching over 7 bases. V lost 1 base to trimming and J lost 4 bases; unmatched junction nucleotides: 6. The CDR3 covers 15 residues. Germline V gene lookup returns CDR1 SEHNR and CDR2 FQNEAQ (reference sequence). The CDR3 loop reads CASSLEGWTGYGYTF. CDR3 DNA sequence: TGTGCCAGCAGCTTAGAAGGGTGGACAGGCTATGGCTACACCTTC.

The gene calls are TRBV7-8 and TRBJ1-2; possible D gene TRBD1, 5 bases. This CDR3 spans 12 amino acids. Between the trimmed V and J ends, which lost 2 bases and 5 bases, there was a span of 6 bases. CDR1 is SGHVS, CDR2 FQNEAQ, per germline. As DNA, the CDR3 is TGTGCCAGCAGCTTATCAGGGTATGGCTACACCTTC. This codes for CASSLSGYGYTF.

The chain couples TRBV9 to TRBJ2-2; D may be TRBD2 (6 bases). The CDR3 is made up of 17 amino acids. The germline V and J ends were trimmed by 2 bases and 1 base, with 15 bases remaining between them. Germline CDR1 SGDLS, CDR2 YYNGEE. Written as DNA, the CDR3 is TGTGCCAGCAGCGTCGCGGGACGCCGTCGGAACACCGGGGAGCTGTTTTTT. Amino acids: CASSVAGRRRNTGELFF. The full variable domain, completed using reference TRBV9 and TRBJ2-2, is DSGVTQTPKHLITATGQRVTLRCSPRSGDLSVYWYQQSLDQGLQFLIQYYNGEERAKGNILERFSAQQFPDLHSELNLSSLELGDSALYFCASSVAGRRRNTGELFFGEGSRLTVL.

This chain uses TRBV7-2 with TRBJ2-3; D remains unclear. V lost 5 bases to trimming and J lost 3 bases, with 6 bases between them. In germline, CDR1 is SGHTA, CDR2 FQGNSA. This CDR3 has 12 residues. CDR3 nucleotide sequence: TGTGCCAGCAGCCCTTTTACAGATACGCAGTATTTT. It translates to CASSPFTDTQYF.

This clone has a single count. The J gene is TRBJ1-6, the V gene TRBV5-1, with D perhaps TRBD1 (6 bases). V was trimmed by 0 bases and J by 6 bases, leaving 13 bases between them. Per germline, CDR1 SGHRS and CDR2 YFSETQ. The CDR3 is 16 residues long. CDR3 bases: TGCGCCAGCAGCTTGGGAACGGGGGGCATTAATTCACCCCTCCACTTT. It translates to CASSLGTGGINSPLHF.

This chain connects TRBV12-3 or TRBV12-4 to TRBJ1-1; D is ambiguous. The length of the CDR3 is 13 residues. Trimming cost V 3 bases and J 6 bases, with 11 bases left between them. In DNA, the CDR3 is TGTGCCAGCAGTTTTAGAGGGAGGGCTGAAGCTTTCTTT. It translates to CASSFRGRAEAFF.

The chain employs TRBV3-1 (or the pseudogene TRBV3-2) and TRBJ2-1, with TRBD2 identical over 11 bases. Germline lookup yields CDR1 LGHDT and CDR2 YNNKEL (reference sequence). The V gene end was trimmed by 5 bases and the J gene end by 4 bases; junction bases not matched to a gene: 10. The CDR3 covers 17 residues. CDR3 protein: CASSSSGGRALYNEQFF. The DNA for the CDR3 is TGTGCCAGCAGCTCTAGCGGGGGGCGGGCGTTGTACAATGAGCAGTTCTTC.

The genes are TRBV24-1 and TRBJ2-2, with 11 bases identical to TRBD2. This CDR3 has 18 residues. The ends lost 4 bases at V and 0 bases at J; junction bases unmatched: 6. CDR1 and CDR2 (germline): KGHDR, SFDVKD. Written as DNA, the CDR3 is TGTGCCACCAGTGAGGTGACTAGCGGGGAAACGAACACCGGGGAGCTGTTTTTT. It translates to CATSEVTSGETNTGELFF.

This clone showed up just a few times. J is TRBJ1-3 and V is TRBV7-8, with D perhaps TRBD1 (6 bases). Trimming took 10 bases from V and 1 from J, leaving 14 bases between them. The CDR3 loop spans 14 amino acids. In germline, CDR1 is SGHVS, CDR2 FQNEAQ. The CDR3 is CATDPQGSGNTIYF. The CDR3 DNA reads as TGTGCCACCGACCCACAGGGTTCTGGAAACACCATATATTTT.

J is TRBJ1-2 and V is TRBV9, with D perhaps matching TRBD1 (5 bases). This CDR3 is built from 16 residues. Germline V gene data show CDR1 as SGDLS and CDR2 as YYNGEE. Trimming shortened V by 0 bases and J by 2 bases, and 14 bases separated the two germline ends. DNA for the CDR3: TGTGCCAGCAGCGTAGGACCTGCACAGGCGAACTATGGCTACACCTTC. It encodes CASSVGPAQANYGYTF. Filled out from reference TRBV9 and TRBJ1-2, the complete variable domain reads DSGVTQTPKHLITATGQRVTLRCSPRSGDLSVYWYQQSLDQGLQFLIQYYNGEERAKGNILERFSAQQFPDLHSELNLSSLELGDSALYFCASSVGPAQANYGYTFGSGTRLTVV.

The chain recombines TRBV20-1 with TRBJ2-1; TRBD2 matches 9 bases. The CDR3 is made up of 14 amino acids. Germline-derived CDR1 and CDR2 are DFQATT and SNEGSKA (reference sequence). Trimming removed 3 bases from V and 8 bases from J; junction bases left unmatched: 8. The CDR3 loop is CSASRRGGAYEQFF. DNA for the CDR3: TGCAGTGCTAGTCGACGCGGGGGGGCCTATGAGCAGTTCTTC.

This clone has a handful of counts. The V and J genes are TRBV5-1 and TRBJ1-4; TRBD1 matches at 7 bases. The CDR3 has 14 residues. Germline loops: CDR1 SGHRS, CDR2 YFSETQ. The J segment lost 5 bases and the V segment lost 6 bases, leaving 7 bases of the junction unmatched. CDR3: CASTPDRSNEKLFF. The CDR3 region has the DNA TGCGCCAGCACCCCGGACAGGTCGAATGAAAAACTGTTTTTT.

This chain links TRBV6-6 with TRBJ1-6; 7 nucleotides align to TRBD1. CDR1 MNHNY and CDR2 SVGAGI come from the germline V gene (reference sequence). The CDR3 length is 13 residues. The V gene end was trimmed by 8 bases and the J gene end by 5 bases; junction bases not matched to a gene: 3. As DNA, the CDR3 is TGTGCCAGCGGGACAGCAGATAATTCACCCCTCCACTTT. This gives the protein CASGTADNSPLHF.